What follows are 28 T cell receptor beta chains derived from one specimen sequenced in a study of CD8+ T cells in alopecia areata. RNA extraction was followed by reverse transcription into cDNA, which acted as the sequencing template. Method: immunoSEQ multiplex PCR; TCRdb's copy keeps in-frame clones and lacks some. The sample holds over 100,000 clones, and no clone turns up only once. The sequenced sample was lesional skin. The receptors were sampled from a C3H/HeJ mouse with alopecia areata. For this strain, the MHC haplotype corresponds to H2-k.

This clone occurred a few times. The genes are named according to mouse. Read coverage stops 4 residues before the CDR3 terminus; the germline J gene supplies the remainder. This chain links TRBV1 with TRBJ2-5; weak D call: TRBD1 (5 bases). Germline-derived CDR1 and CDR2 are NSQYPW and LRSPGD (reference sequence). The CDR3 has 14 residues. Incomplete CDR3 DNA: TGCACCTGCAGTGCAGATACAGGTCGGGAC. This translates into CTCSADTGRD. The complete CDR3 protein is CTCSADTGRDTQYF.

Remarks on this clone: The gene names given are mouse names. The CDR3 loop reads CASSWGGDYAEQFF. The DNA read from the CDR3 is TGTGCTAGCAGCTGGGGGGGGGACTATGCT. The chain is built from TRBV17 and TRBJ2-1; 9 bases match TRBD2. From the germline J gene comes the end of the CDR3, since the read stops 4 residues before it. The CDR3 sequence is 14 residues long. Germline CDR1 and CDR2: MNHDT and YYDKIL. Germline trimming cut 6 bases from V and 2 bases from J; bases unmatched to any gene: 2.

A few counts support this clone. Mouse gene names and germline throughout. The read terminates 4 residues ahead of where the CDR3 ends, so the germline J gene completes it. The chain combines TRBV13-1 with TRBJ2-1; 7 nucleotides align to TRBD2. The CDR3 has 14 amino acids. Germline CDR1 is NSHNY and CDR2 is SYGAGN. V gave up 2 bases and J gave up 6 bases; unmatched junction bases: 5. CDR3 loop: CASSEGLGVAEQFF. The DNA read from the CDR3 is TGTGCCAGCAGTGAGGGCCTGGGGGTTGCT.

This clone was detected only a few times. Gene names refer to mouse genes. The sequence runs out 4 residues before the end of the CDR3; the remainder is reconstructed from the germline J gene. V gene TRBV13-3 combines with J gene TRBJ2-3; the D is unclear. The V end was cut by 5 bases, the J end by 0 bases, with 7 bases between. CDR3 length equals 13 residues. The V gene's germline CDR1 is NNHDY and CDR2 SYVADS. CDR3 sequence: CASRELSAETLYF. The sequenced CDR3 bases are TGTGCCAGCAGAGAACTTAGTGCAGAA.

This clone was counted a few times. All gene names here are mouse names. With the read ending 4 residues before the CDR3 end, the germline J gene is used to fill in that end. J is TRBJ1-1 and V is TRBV13-1; 8 bases match TRBD1. The germline CDR1 and CDR2 sequences are NSHNY and SYGAGN. CDR3 length equals 13 residues. CDR3 protein: CASSDGGTGEVFF. The covered CDR3 bases are TGTGCCAGCAGTGATGGGGGGACAGGA.

With respect to this clone: The gene names here belong to mouse. The CDR3: CASSLLGNYAEQFF. The DNA read from the CDR3 is TGTGCTAGCAGTTTATTGGGTAACTATGCT. The gene calls are TRBV29 and TRBJ2-1, with unresolved D. The missing CDR3 end, 4 residues past where the read stops, is filled in from the germline J gene. V was pared by 1 base and J by 0 bases, with 4 bases between. The CDR3 length is 14 residues. The germline V gene has CDR1 MSHET and CDR2 SYDVDS.

Remarks on this clone: Mouse germline and gene names are used. The CDR3 goes on 4 residues after the read ends, and that part is filled in from the germline J gene. The V gene is TRBV19, the J gene TRBJ1-1; the D is unclear. Trimming removed 4 bases at V and 0 bases at J, with 10 bases between. Per the germline V gene, CDR1 is FNHDT and CDR2 is SITEND (reference sequence). The CDR3 is made up of 14 amino acids. Incomplete CDR3 DNA: TGTGCCAGCAGTCCTGATGGGGCAAACACA. Protein: CASSPDGANT. In full, the CDR3 is CASSPDGANTEVFF.

This clone was observed a handful of times. There is a difference at residue 14 between the TCRdb protein and the DNA translation, so the protein given here was translated from the DNA. Mouse names are used for the genes. From the germline J gene comes the end of the CDR3, since the read stops 3 residues before it. This rearrangement joins TRBV13-1 to TRBJ1-6; 11 bases map to TRBD1. TRBJ1-6 is placed among ORFs of uncertain function. Germline trimming cut 0 bases from V and 3 bases from J; bases unmatched to any gene: 2. CDR1 and CDR2 (germline): NSHNY, SYGAGN. The CDR3 has 17 residues. CDR3 bases read: TGTGCCAGCAGTGATGGGGGACAGGGGGACTATAATTCGCCC. It encodes CASSDGGQGDYNSP. The full CDR3 sequence reads CASSDGGQGDYNSPLYF.

This clone was observed at least ten times. Gene names and germline refer to mouse. The CDR3 end is not reached by the read, which stops 4 residues before it; the germline J gene fills it in. The rearrangement joins TRBV13-3 to TRBJ2-2, with a weak D call TRBD1 (5 bases). The V end was cut by 6 bases, the J end by 1 base, with 7 bases between. The CDR3 runs to 13 residues. Germline V gene lookup returns CDR1 NNHDY and CDR2 SYVADS. The CDR3 reads CASTGQNTGQLYF. CDR3 bases read: TGTGCCAGCACAGGACAAAACACCGGG.

Of note for this clone: All gene names here are mouse names. The read is 4 residues too short to cover the CDR3 end, so that end is filled in from the germline J gene. This chain joins TRBV1 and TRBJ1-4; maybe TRBD1 (6 bases). Looked up from germline, CDR1 is NSQYPW and CDR2 is LRSPGD (reference sequence). With 2 bases removed from V and 2 bases from J, the gap between germline ends came to 15 bases. This CDR3 contains 17 residues. The covered CDR3 bases are TGCACCTGCAGTGCACCCCCAGACCAGGGGTCCAACGAA. Translating it yields CTCSAPPDQGSNE. The whole CDR3 reads CTCSAPPDQGSNERLFF.

As concerns this clone: Genes and germline are mouse. The read stops 4 residues short of the end of the CDR3; the missing end is completed from the germline J gene. The rearrangement joins TRBV1 to TRBJ2-7; 9 bases map to TRBD2. Germline CDR1 and CDR2: NSQYPW and LRSPGD (reference sequence). CDR3 length: 17 amino acids. Trimming removed 3 bases from V and 0 bases from J; junction bases left unmatched: 9. The CDR3 region is CTCSANGGALGSYEQYF. The sequenced part of the CDR3 DNA is TGCACCTGCAGTGCGAATGGGGGGGCGCTGGGCTCCTAT.

In its sample, this clone was seen a few times. Gene and germline names: mouse. The read is 4 residues too short to cover the CDR3 end, so that end is filled in from the germline J gene. The chain uses TRBV13-1 and TRBJ2-3, with 8 bases aligning to TRBD2. The junction had 3 bases not matched to a gene; V was cut back by 0 bases and J by 0 bases. Germline-derived CDR1 and CDR2 are NSHNY and SYGAGN. The CDR3 extends over 16 amino acids. CDR3 loop: CASSDAAGGSAETLYF. The sequenced CDR3 bases are TGTGCCAGCAGTGATGCAGCTGGGGGGAGTGCAGAA.

With respect to this clone: All gene names here are mouse names. The read ends 4 residues before the CDR3 terminus; that terminus is restored from the germline J gene. V usage is TRBV1 and J usage is TRBJ2-1, with 10 bases lining up with TRBD1. The germline CDR1 and CDR2 sequences are NSQYPW and LRSPGD (reference sequence). This CDR3 contains 16 residues. With V trimmed by 3 bases and J by 3 bases, 5 bases remained unmatched. The DNA read from the CDR3 is TGCACCTGCAGTGCCCCTCGGACAGGGGGCTATGCT. This translates into CTCSAPRTGGYA. The entire CDR3 is CTCSAPRTGGYAEQFF.

In this sample, this clone turned up a few times. Germline and genes: mouse. Here the CDR3 reads CASSDAGGTYAEQFF. The part of the CDR3 DNA that was read is TGTGCCAGCAGTGACGCAGGGGGCACTTATGCT. The rearrangement uses TRBV13-3 and TRBJ2-1, with 8 bases lining up with TRBD1. The missing CDR3 end, 4 residues past where the read stops, is filled in from the germline J gene. Trimming cost V 2 bases and J 4 bases; bases outside gene matches: 5. Per the germline V gene, CDR1 is NNHDY and CDR2 is SYVADS. The CDR3 spans 15 residues.

A remark on this clone: The gene names here belong to mouse. With the read ending 4 residues before the CDR3 end, the germline J gene is used to fill in that end. The J gene is TRBJ2-3, the V gene TRBV13-3; possibly TRBD1 for D (5 bases). The V end was cut by 3 bases, the J end by 1 base, with 12 bases between. CDR3 size: 15 residues. Per germline, CDR1 NNHDY and CDR2 SYVADS. CDR3 in amino acids: CASSGAGRGAETLYF. The covered CDR3 bases are TGTGCCAGCAGTGGGGCAGGGAGGGGTGCAGAA.

Details on this clone: The genes are named according to mouse. CDR3 DNA, as far as it was read: TGCACCTGCAGCCAGCCAGGGGGTACAAACTCC. It is translated as CTCSQPGGTNS. The CDR3 in full is CTCSQPGGTNSDYTF. The chain uses TRBV1 and TRBJ1-2; 7 nucleotides agree with TRBD1. The read falls 4 residues short of the CDR3 end, and the missing part is taken from the germline J gene. Germline CDR1 is NSQYPW and CDR2 is LRSPGD (reference sequence). V gave up 6 bases and J gave up 0 bases; unmatched junction bases: 7. The CDR3 runs to 15 residues.

The table lists this clone with a few counts. The listed genes are named as in mouse. The read is 4 residues too short to cover the CDR3 end, so that end is filled in from the germline J gene. The V and J genes are TRBV19 and TRBJ2-7; possibly TRBD2 for D (6 bases). The V and J ends lost 0 bases and 0 bases respectively, with 13 bases between them. The CDR3 length is 16 residues. Germline assignment: CDR1 FNHDT and CDR2 SITEND (reference sequence). The CDR3 sequence is CASSIETGRSSYEQYF. The part of the CDR3 DNA that was read is TGTGCCAGCAGTATAGAAACTGGGAGAAGCTCCTAT.

Note on this clone: Genes here carry mouse names. The DNA ends 4 residues before the CDR3 does, and the rest of the CDR3 is filled in from the germline J gene. The chain has TRBV12-2 and TRBJ2-2; 9 nucleotides align to TRBD1. CDR3 length: 16 amino acids. V was clipped by 2 bases and J by 0 bases; unmatched bases: 3. The germline V gene has CDR1 SGHLS and CDR2 HYDKME. The sequenced part of the CDR3 DNA is TGTGCCAGCTCTCCCCGGGACAGGGCAAACACCGGG. Translated: CASSPRDRANTG. The whole CDR3 protein reads CASSPRDRANTGQLYF.

With respect to this clone: Germline and genes here are mouse. The read falls 4 residues short of the CDR3 end, and the missing part is taken from the germline J gene. The J gene is TRBJ2-1, the V gene TRBV13-3, with TRBD2 identical over 8 bases. The CDR3 totals 15 residues. V lost 2 bases and J lost 5; bases outside the gene matches: 6. Germline CDR1 and CDR2: NNHDY and SYVADS. CDR3 DNA, as far as it was read: TGTGCCAGCAGTGAAAGGGACTGGCGAGATGCT. Residues: CASSERDWRDA. In full, the CDR3 reads CASSERDWRDAEQFF.

This clone was counted between two and nine times. Mouse names are used for the genes. The observed sequence ends 4 residues before the CDR3 terminus, with the missing tail filled in from the germline J gene. The rearrangement joins TRBV5 to TRBJ2-3; 10 nucleotides line up with TRBD2. Germline values: CDR1 LGHNA, CDR2 YNLKQL (reference sequence). CDR3 size: 18 residues. The J segment lost 1 base and the V segment lost 0 bases, leaving 7 bases of the junction unmatched. The CDR3 loop reads CASSQDPLGGRGAETLYF. The CDR3 DNA, read in part, is TGTGCCAGCAGCCAAGATCCGCTGGGGGGGCGCGGTGCAGAA.

This clone was recorded a few times. Gene names follow the mouse nomenclature. The read falls 4 residues short of the CDR3 end, and the missing part is taken from the germline J gene. The chain uses TRBV1 and TRBJ2-1; 8 bases match TRBD1. The length of the CDR3 is 15 residues. The V and J ends lost 0 bases and 5 bases, in that order; junction bases with no gene match: 3. Germline lookup yields CDR1 NSQYPW and CDR2 LRSPGD (reference sequence). The part of the CDR3 DNA that was read is TGCACCTGCAGTGCAGATCTGGACAGGGATGCT. It yields the protein CTCSADLDRDA. The full-length CDR3 reads as CTCSADLDRDAEQFF.

This clone has only a few counts. Genes here carry mouse names. The read stops 4 residues short of the end of the CDR3; the missing end is completed from the germline J gene. The rearrangement uses TRBV13-3 and TRBJ2-2, with D perhaps TRBD1 (5 bases). The CDR3 runs to 15 residues. The germline V gene has CDR1 NNHDY and CDR2 SYVADS. V was trimmed by 2 bases and J by 0 bases, leaving 8 bases between them. The sequenced CDR3 bases are TGTGCCAGCAGTGACTGGACATCAAACACCGGG. Its protein is CASSDWTSNTG. The full CDR3 protein reads CASSDWTSNTGQLYF.

A word on this clone: Gene names and germline match the mouse. The read gets to within 4 residues of the CDR3 end, and the germline J gene fills in the rest. V is TRBV1 and J is TRBJ2-7; 10 bases agree with TRBD2. The CDR3 covers 14 residues. The germline V gene encodes CDR1 NSQYPW and CDR2 LRSPGD (reference sequence). V trimming: 8 bases; J trimming: 0 bases; junction bases outside the gene matches: 4. This CDR3 is CTCGLGGRSYEQYF. The sequenced part of the CDR3 DNA is TGCACCTGCGGTCTGGGGGGGCGCTCCTAT.

Comments on this clone: The gene symbols are mouse symbols. The CDR3 end falls 4 residues outside the read, so it is completed with the germline J gene. This sequence joins TRBV13-3 and TRBJ2-1, with TRBD2 as a possible D gene (5 bases). V shed 4 bases and J shed 4 bases, with 9 bases lying between them. CDR3 length equals 13 residues. CDR1 is NNHDY, CDR2 SYVADS, per germline. CDR3 bases read: TGTGCCAGCAGTATGCTGGGATATGCT. It translates to CASSMLGYA. The full-length CDR3 reads as CASSMLGYAEQFF.

This clone was recorded a few times. Genes and germline come from the mouse. The sequence runs out 4 residues before the end of the CDR3; the remainder is reconstructed from the germline J gene. The chain employs TRBV13-3 and TRBJ2-1; TRBD1 aligns across 8 bases. CDR1 and CDR2 (germline): NNHDY, SYVADS. CDR3 length: 14 amino acids. The V segment lost 5 bases and the J segment 4 bases; nucleotides outside the gene matches: 5. The sequenced part of the CDR3 DNA is TGTGCCAGCAGGGTCCGGGACAGGTATGCT. This translates into CASRVRDRYA. The full-length CDR3 reads as CASRVRDRYAEQFF.

With regard to this clone: The gene symbols are mouse symbols. The read ends 4 residues before the CDR3 terminus; that terminus is restored from the germline J gene. This chain links TRBV1 with TRBJ2-3; 12 nucleotides line up with TRBD2. The V segment lost 0 bases and the J segment 0 bases; nucleotides outside the gene matches: 7. This CDR3 contains 19 residues. The germline gives CDR1 NSQYPW, CDR2 LRSPGD (reference sequence). The chain's CDR3 is CTCSAERLGGPYSAETLYF. The covered CDR3 bases are TGCACCTGCAGTGCAGAAAGACTGGGGGGGCCCTATAGTGCAGAA.

As concerns this clone: The listed genes are named as in mouse. The read is 4 residues too short to cover the CDR3 end, so that end is filled in from the germline J gene. The chain recombines TRBV13-3 with TRBJ1-2, with TRBD1 as a possible D gene (5 bases). The V end lost 6 bases, the J end lost 2 bases, and 8 bases lay between the germline ends. Germline values: CDR1 NNHDY, CDR2 SYVADS. The CDR3 runs 12 residues. The covered CDR3 bases are TGTGCCAGCAAGAAGGGGAACTCC. It encodes CASKKGNS. The complete CDR3 protein is CASKKGNSDYTF.

This clone was picked up a small number of times. The gene symbols are mouse symbols. The read ends 4 residues early relative to the CDR3; the germline J gene fills the gap. V gene TRBV13-3 combines with J gene TRBJ2-3, with 13 bases lining up with TRBD2. CDR3 length equals 18 residues. Germline loops: CDR1 NNHDY, CDR2 SYVADS. V gave up 0 bases and J gave up 3 bases; unmatched junction bases: 7. CDR3 sequence: CASSDAGGLGGIAETLYF. Incomplete CDR3 DNA: TGTGCCAGCAGTGATGCAGGGGGACTGGGGGGGATCGCAGAA.